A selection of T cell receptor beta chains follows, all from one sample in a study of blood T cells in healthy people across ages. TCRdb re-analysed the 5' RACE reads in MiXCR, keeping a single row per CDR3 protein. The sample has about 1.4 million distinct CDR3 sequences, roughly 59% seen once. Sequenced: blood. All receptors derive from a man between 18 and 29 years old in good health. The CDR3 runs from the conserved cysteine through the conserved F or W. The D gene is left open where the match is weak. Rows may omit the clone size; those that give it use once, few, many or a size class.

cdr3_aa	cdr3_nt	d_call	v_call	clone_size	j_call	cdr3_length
CSATGLELHGTQYF	TGCAGTGCTACGGGACTCGAACTCCATGGGACCCAGTACTTC	NA	TRBV20-1	NA	TRBJ2-5	14
CASSWDRTDTQYF	TGTGCCAGCAGCTGGGACCGCACAGATACGCAGTATTTT	NA	TRBV7-2	few	TRBJ2-3	13
CAISVDYSSYNEQFF	TGTGCCATCAGTGTGGACTACAGCTCCTACAATGAGCAGTTCTTC	NA	TRBV10-3	few	TRBJ2-1	15
CASSYGQGMRPQHF	TGTGCCAGCAGTTACGGGCAGGGGATGCGGCCCCAGCATTTT	NA	TRBV6-5	NA	TRBJ1-5	14
CASSVEPDYEQYF	TGTGCCAGCAGCGTAGAACCGGACTACGAGCAGTACTTC	NA	TRBV11-2	NA	TRBJ2-7	13
CASSSDTLTGELFF	TGTGCCAGCAGTTCTGACACTCTCACCGGGGAGCTGTTTTTT	NA	TRBV27	NA	TRBJ2-2	14
CASSQTGTGVWGYTF	TGTGCCAGCAGCCAAACCGGGACAGGGGTTTGGGGCTACACCTTC	TRBD1	TRBV7-9	NA	TRBJ1-2	15
CASKQTTGKLGQYF	TGTGCCAGCAAACAGACCACCGGGAAATTAGGGCAGTACTTC	NA	TRBV2	NA	TRBJ2-5	14
CASSQGQRSGNTIYF	TGCGCCAGCAGCCAAGGACAGCGCTCTGGAAACACCATATATTTT	NA	TRBV4-1	NA	TRBJ1-3	15
CASSFDTEAFF	TGTGCCAGCAGCTTCGACACTGAAGCTTTCTTT	NA	TRBV7-9	many	TRBJ1-1	11
CASSLKGSRTYEQYF	TGTGCCAGCAGTTTAAAAGGCAGCCGGACCTACGAGCAGTACTTC	NA	TRBV27	NA	TRBJ2-7	15
CASSYGMAGGQQYF	TGTGCCAGCAGTTATGGGATGGCGGGAGGGCAGCAGTACTTC	TRBD2	TRBV6-6	NA	TRBJ2-4	14
CSVERQEPDGYTF	TGCAGCGTTGAACGCCAGGAACCCGATGGCTACACCTTC	NA	TRBV29-1	NA	TRBJ1-2	13
CASSEEGTGKNQPQHF	TGTGCCAGCAGTGAAGAAGGGACAGGGAAAAATCAGCCCCAGCATTTT	TRBD1	TRBV2	many	TRBJ1-5	16
CSVEGYRVDEQYF	TGCAGCGTTGAAGGATACAGGGTAGACGAGCAGTACTTC	NA	TRBV29-1	NA	TRBJ2-7	13
CASSDGGGGDYNEQFF	TGTGCCAGCAGTGACGGCGGTGGAGGGGACTACAATGAGCAGTTCTTC	NA	TRBV6-4	NA	TRBJ2-1	16
CASSYHPGTTYEQYF	TGTGCCAGCAGTTACCACCCAGGTACTACCTACGAGCAGTACTTC	NA	TRBV6-7	once	TRBJ2-7	15
CASSEEVGTVQETQYF	TGTGCCAGCAGTGAAGAGGTTGGGACCGTACAAGAGACCCAGTACTTC	NA	TRBV6-1	NA	TRBJ2-5	16
CSAKEREVIYEQYF	TGCAGTGCAAAAGAGCGGGAAGTGATCTACGAGCAGTACTTC	TRBD2	TRBV20-1	few	TRBJ2-7	14
CASSLFSETQYF	TGTGCCAGCAGCTTATTTTCGGAGACCCAGTACTTC	NA	TRBV7-2	few	TRBJ2-5	12
CASSPQGGGGGLYNEQFF	TGCGCCAGCAGCCCACAGGGGGGTGGTGGGGGCTTATACAATGAGCAGTTCTTC	TRBD1	TRBV4-1	NA	TRBJ2-1	18
CASSDTGGYGYTF	TGTGCCAGCAGTGATACAGGGGGCTATGGCTACACCTTC	TRBD1	TRBV25-1	few	TRBJ1-2	13
CASSQGREGEQFF	TGTGCCAGCAGCCAAGGCAGGGAAGGTGAGCAGTTCTTC	NA	TRBV14	NA	TRBJ2-1	13
CASSPLQGGRGYTF	TGTGCCAGCAGTCCCTTACAGGGGGGTCGTGGCTACACCTTC	TRBD1	TRBV12-3/TRBV12-4	few	TRBJ1-2	14
CATSREAYQDEQYF	TGTGCCACTTCCCGAGAAGCCTACCAGGACGAGCAGTACTTC	NA	TRBV25-1	few	TRBJ2-7	14
CASSQEGAGGTEQFF	TGCGCCAGCAGCCAAGAGGGGGCGGGAGGGACTGAGCAGTTCTTC	TRBD2	TRBV4-1	few	TRBJ2-1	15
CAWSFRRGLGNEQFF	TGTGCCTGGAGTTTCCGTAGGGGTCTGGGCAATGAGCAGTTCTTC	NA	TRBV30	NA	TRBJ2-1	15
CASSKLPLGANVLTF	TGTGCCAGCAGTAAACTGCCCCTAGGGGCCAACGTCCTGACTTTC	NA	TRBV2	NA	TRBJ2-6	15
CSASLKTGGPYEQYF	TGCAGTGCTAGCTTAAAAACGGGAGGGCCGTACGAGCAGTACTTC	TRBD2	TRBV20-1	NA	TRBJ2-7	15
CASSQGLQGVAYEQYF	TGTGCCAGCAGCCAAGGGCTGCAGGGGGTAGCCTACGAGCAGTACTTC	TRBD1	TRBV3-1	NA	TRBJ2-7	16
CASRAPGYTEAFF	TGTGCCAGCAGGGCCCCAGGGTACACTGAAGCTTTCTTT	NA	TRBV12-3/TRBV12-4	NA	TRBJ1-1	13